This TCR beta chain was documented in a study of CD8+ T cells in alopecia areata. Study-level points and caveats: Tofacitinib produced a significant decrease in scalp clonality and in expanded CD8+ clones among the top 100.

Noted treatment: oral pan-JAK inhibitor, 5-10 mg twice daily. V shed 6 bases, J shed 0 bases, and the junction held 7 bases outside the gene matches. Germline CDR1 and CDR2: MGHRA and YSYEKL. This CDR3 contains 15 residues. Regarding this clone: Its antigen remains unidentified.

Following extraction, RNA underwent reverse transcription to cDNA, which served as the sequencing template. This table comes from immunoSEQ multiplex PCR, and its TCRdb copy is limited to in-frame clones, with some not included. The repertoire has roughly 180,000 clones, 50% to 60% of them found once; the top ten carry around 3%. Sample: CD4+ T cells sorted from blood, taken at week 4, from a patient treated with tofacitinib. V gene TRBV4-1 combines with J gene TRBJ1-1, with 7 bases fitting TRBD1. This TCR was recovered from a human donor with alopecia areata. This CDR3 reads CASSATGTVNTEAFF. The CDR3 nucleotides read TGCGCCAGCAGTGCGACCGGGACAGTGAACACTGAAGCTTTCTTT.